A selection of T cell receptor beta chains follows, all from one sample in a study of T-cell reconstitution after alpha-beta-depleted transplantation in children. Via MiXCR, TCRdb re-called the PCR reads, giving one row per CDR3 protein. The sample has 700,000 to 950,000 distinct CDR3 sequences; under 20% are singletons. The sample in question was PBMCs, mostly from graft donor cells, obtained 360 days after TCRalphabeta/CD19-depleted stem cell transplant. Receptors were obtained from a male patient younger than 18 who had a stem cell transplant for acute lymphoblastic leukemia, so the T cells may come from the graft donor. The conserved cysteine and the conserved F or W are not part of the CDR3 here. The size field is filled for only some rows; it gives once, few, many or a size class.

cdr3_aa,v_call,clone_size,j_call
SATPLWGFYKETQY,TRBV29-1,many,TRBJ2-5
ASSLRARGGNTIY,TRBV6-5,few,TRBJ1-3
ASRRDRGFRQETQY,TRBV5-1,few,TRBJ2-5
ASSQLTGRNTGELF,TRBV3-1,few,TRBJ2-2
SVVQETQY,TRBV29-1,-,TRBJ2-5
ASSPALQTGVY,TRBV7-9,few,TRBJ2-4
AISDPGTRNEQY,TRBV10-3,many,TRBJ2-7
ASRRWVSEQF,TRBV12-3/TRBV12-4,many,TRBJ2-1
SARGGGAYEQY,TRBV20-1,few,TRBJ2-7
ASSPPGLAAPQETQY,TRBV11-3,few,TRBJ2-5
ASSPLPGQGIYEQY,TRBV3-1,-,TRBJ2-7
ASSLVRGATLAKNIQY,TRBV5-6,few,TRBJ2-4
ASSFSSLGELF,TRBV27,few,TRBJ2-2
ASSQDSATSGSWGPDTQY,TRBV4-1,few,TRBJ2-3
ASSVTGTGDEQY,TRBV9,few,TRBJ2-7
ASSEGYRVATYEQY,TRBV25-1,few,TRBJ2-7
ASSFSGTRTEAF,TRBV27,-,TRBJ1-1
ASSLGSGTGQYEQF,TRBV7-8,-,TRBJ2-1
ASSLPHTSYEQY,TRBV5-1,-,TRBJ2-7
SVVGFYPYEQY,TRBV29-1,few,TRBJ2-7
ASARSDTQY,TRBV6-5,many,TRBJ2-3
SVATGYPADTQY,TRBV29-1,few,TRBJ2-3